Below, one T cell receptor beta chain is given with its context. Its antigen is not identified. Populations isolated by sorting all had purity greater than 95%. The data are from a study of beta chain features in type 1 diabetes. General study results and limits: All four CD4+ subsets of Type 1 diabetes patients contained TCRB CDR3s that were moderately but significantly shorter.

All of the isolated RNA was reverse transcribed, so expressed TCRB transcripts were sequenced. The protocol was immunoSEQ multiplex PCR, while the TCRdb copy is restricted to in-frame clones and leaves out a portion. The sample lists tens of thousands of clones, 30% to 35% occurring once. CDR1 and CDR2 (germline): LNHDA, SQIVND (reference sequence). The CDR3 runs 13 residues. V shed 8 bases and J 6 bases; nucleotides not matched to a gene: 9. The sample taken for sequencing was stem cell memory CD4+ T cells from blood. The chain joins TRBV19 to TRBJ1-2; 7 bases fit TRBD1. The sequence derives from a woman younger than 35 in good health. The CDR3 DNA is TGTGCCAGTCAAGGACAGGAGGAGCATGGCTACACCTTC. Translating gives CASQGQEEHGYTF.